The next 19 T cell receptor beta chains were all read from a single sample in a study of Graves' ophthalmopathy and Graves' hyperthyroidism. RNA transcripts provided the template for amplifying TCR beta CDR3 regions. HTBI primers served in a first-round RT-PCR, which a second-round multiplex PCR followed. TCRdb re-called the multiplex PCR reads with MiXCR, one entry per CDR3 protein. This table holds about 400,000 distinct CDR3 sequences, about 21% found once. Sequencing was performed on peripheral blood. The origin of the receptors is a woman in her late teens or twenties with stable Graves' hyperthyroidism.

The chain combines TRBV13 with TRBJ1-2; D gene ambiguous. Between the trimmed V and J ends, which lost 4 bases and 4 bases, there was a span of 10 bases. Germline CDR1 is PRHDT and CDR2 is FYEKMQ (reference sequence). This CDR3 contains 13 residues. The CDR3 protein is CASSSRMTYGYTF. CDR3 coding DNA: TGTGCCAGCAGCTCCAGGATGACCTATGGCTACACCTTC.

There are many counts of this clonotype. The chain carries TRBV20-1 and TRBJ2-2; tentatively, D is TRBD2 (5 bases). The CDR3 loop spans 18 amino acids. Trimming shortened V by 1 base and J by 2 bases, and 20 bases separated the two germline ends. The germline gives CDR1 DFQATT, CDR2 SNEGSKA (reference sequence). The CDR3 loop reads CSARGSSLSSFNTGELFF. The CDR3 nucleotides read TGCAGTGCTAGAGGATCTAGCTTGAGTAGTTTTAACACCGGGGAGCTGTTTTTT.

This clonotype was seen ten or more times. The chain is built from TRBV4-2 and TRBJ2-5, with TRBD2 matching over 13 bases. The CDR3 is 17 residues long. Unmatched junction bases numbered 10, after V lost 4 bases and J lost 5 bases. Germline CDR1 and CDR2: LGHNA and YNFKEQ. CDR3 DNA: TGTGCCAGCAGCCTACTAGCGGGAGGGCGGCCCCCCGAGACCCAGTACTTC. It yields the protein CASSLLAGGRPPETQYF.

This clonotype was detected many times. The CDR3 is CSARGLASAPYEQYF. DNA of the CDR3: TGCAGTGCTAGAGGACTAGCCTCTGCTCCGTACGAGCAGTACTTC. The rearrangement links TRBV20-1 to TRBJ2-7, with 7 bases identical to TRBD2. The CDR3 is 15 residues long. J gave up 4 bases and V 1 base, and 10 bases lay outside the gene matches. The V gene's germline CDR1 is DFQATT and CDR2 SNEGSKA (reference sequence).

This clonotype was recorded many times. The gene calls are TRBV24-1 and TRBJ1-2, with D perhaps matching TRBD1 (6 bases). With 2 bases removed from V and 6 bases from J, the gap between germline ends came to 21 bases. There are 17 residues in the CDR3. Germline assignment: CDR1 KGHDR and CDR2 SFDVKD. Here the CDR3 reads CATSDSGARALHDGYTF. Written as DNA, the CDR3 is TGTGCCACCAGTGATTCAGGGGCCAGGGCTCTGCACGATGGCTACACCTTC.

V is TRBV6-1 and J is TRBJ2-7, with TRBD1 as a possible D gene (5 bases). Germline V gives CDR1 MNHNS, CDR2 SASEGT. CDR3 length: 15 residues. V was shortened by 5 bases and J by 2 bases, with 16 bases between the two germline ends. The CDR3 sequence is CASSPPQGRTYEQYF. CDR3 sequence (DNA): TGTGCCAGCAGTCCCCCTCAGGGAAGGACCTACGAGCAGTACTTC.

This clonotype has only one observation. V gene TRBV29-1 combines with J gene TRBJ2-5, with 10 nucleotides matching TRBD2. CDR3 length equals 13 residues. With V trimmed by 6 bases and J by 5 bases, 6 bases remained unmatched. The germline CDR1 and CDR2 sequences are SQVTM and ANQGSEA. The CDR3: CSVTTSGWETQYF. In DNA form, the CDR3 reads TGCAGCGTGACGACTAGCGGGTGGGAGACCCAGTACTTC.

This clonotype was detected many times. The chain joins TRBV5-6 to TRBJ2-7; 8 bases fit TRBD2. This CDR3 has 15 residues. CDR1 SGHDT and CDR2 YYEEEE come from the germline V gene. Losses at the gene ends were 4 bases for V and 3 bases for J; bases not matched to a gene: 9. The CDR3 spells CASSPEAGVGYEQYF. CDR3 coding DNA: TGTGCCAGCAGCCCGGAAGCGGGGGTCGGCTACGAGCAGTACTTC. Full variable domain (outside the CDR3, taken from reference TRBV5-6 and TRBJ2-7): DAGVTQSPTHLIKTRGQQVTLRCSPKSGHDTVSWYQQALGQGPQFIFQYYEEEERQRGNFPDRFSGHQFPNYSSELNVNALLLGDSALYLCASSPEAGVGYEQYFGPGTRLTVT.

The chain carries TRBV6-1 and TRBJ2-7; 11 bases agree with TRBD1. The CDR3 totals 15 residues. Germline V gene lookup returns CDR1 MNHNS and CDR2 SASEGT. Trimming took 8 bases from V and 4 from J; bases not matched to a gene: 10. The CDR3 region has the DNA TGTGCCAGCCGAGGACAGGGGGCGTCTAATTACGAGCAGTACTTC. It specifies CASRGQGASNYEQYF.

This clonotype was seen ten or more times. The V gene is TRBV19, the J gene TRBJ1-5, with D possibly matching TRBD1 (5 bases). V was cut by 7 bases and J by 1 base, with 17 bases left in between. CDR1 and CDR2 from the germline V gene are LNHDA and SQIVND (reference sequence). There are 16 residues in the CDR3. The CDR3 DNA reads TGTGCCAGTACCATCGGGGGGGTGGGAAGCAATCAGCCCCAGCATTTT. It specifies CASTIGGVGSNQPQHF.

This clonotype was observed a handful of times. It may be a read error: a sequence one base away is much more abundant. The rearrangement joins TRBV10-3 to TRBJ2-5, with D hard to call. This CDR3 has 12 amino acids. Germline CDR1 is ENHRY and CDR2 is SYGVKD. CDR3 sequence: CAISESIETKYF. CDR3 nucleotides: TGTGCCATCAGTGAGTCGATAGAGACCAAGTACTTC.

The rearrangement links TRBV6-1 to TRBJ1-5; 8 bases are shared with TRBD1. After removal of 5 bases from V and 0 bases from J, the junction contained 9 bases not matched to a gene. In germline, CDR1 is MNHNS, CDR2 SASEGT. The CDR3 is 17 residues long. The CDR3 spells CASSPTQGGASNQPQHF. The CDR3 coding sequence is TGTGCCAGCAGTCCAACACAGGGGGGGGCTAGCAATCAGCCCCAGCATTTT.

This clonotype appeared many times. V is TRBV12-3 or TRBV12-4 and J is TRBJ2-4; weak D call: TRBD1 (5 bases). V was clipped by 4 bases and J by 4 bases, with 8 bases between them. The CDR3 has 13 residues. This chain's CDR3 is CASSWGSKNIQYF. In DNA, the CDR3 is TGTGCCAGCAGTTGGGGCTCAAAAAACATTCAGTACTTC.

Only a few counts were recorded for this clonotype. The rearrangement uses TRBV11-2 and TRBJ2-7, with TRBD1 as a possible D gene (6 bases). The germline CDR1 and CDR2 sequences are SGHAT and FQNNGV. Trimming left V 2 bases short and J 7 bases short, with 18 bases between. The CDR3 has 15 amino acids. CDR3 sequence (DNA): TGTGCCAGCAGCTTACGCCAGAGGGGGAAAAGGGAGCAGTACTTC. Translating it yields CASSLRQRGKREQYF.

There are many counts of this clonotype. An end of the junction differs from the germline gene, which may be a read error. The CDR3 sequence: CASCESNVCYGYTF. CDR3 nucleotide sequence: TGTGCCAGCTGTGAATCCAATGTCTGCTATGGCTACACCTTC. V usage is TRBV2 and J usage is TRBJ1-2; D is uncertain. CDR3 size: 14 residues. Germline CDR1 is SNHLY and CDR2 is FYNNEI.

The chain carries TRBV11-2 and TRBJ1-4; 10 positions agree with TRBD1. CDR3 size: 17 residues. Germline trimming cut 0 bases from V and 8 bases from J; bases unmatched to any gene: 9. Per germline, CDR1 SGHAT and CDR2 FQNNGV. CDR3: CASSLDYPTGGKEKLFF. CDR3 sequence (DNA): TGTGCCAGCAGCTTAGACTATCCGACAGGGGGCAAGGAAAAACTGTTTTTT.

Many counts were recorded for this clonotype. The chain is built from TRBV30 and TRBJ1-1; no reliable D call. CDR3 length: 12 amino acids. V was shortened by 2 bases and J by 6 bases, with 10 bases between the two germline ends. Looked up from germline, CDR1 is GTSNPN and CDR2 is SVGIG (reference sequence). The CDR3 loop reads CAWSRSFAEAFF. For the CDR3, the DNA is TGTGCCTGGAGTCGAAGTTTCGCTGAAGCTTTCTTT.

This clonotype has ten or more counts. J is TRBJ1-2 and V is TRBV5-8; D not resolved. V was cut by 4 bases and J by 4 bases, with 11 bases left in between. Germline CDR1 is SGHTS and CDR2 is YDEGEE. This CDR3 comprises 13 residues. The DNA for the CDR3 is TGTGCCAGCAGCCCGCTGAATGCCTATGGCTACACCTTC. This encodes CASSPLNAYGYTF.

V usage is TRBV6-5 and J usage is TRBJ2-7, with 9 bases fitting TRBD2. The V segment lost 0 bases and the J segment 6 bases; nucleotides outside the gene matches: 9. Looked up from germline, CDR1 is MNHEY and CDR2 is SVGAGI. The CDR3 runs to 16 residues. The CDR3 nucleotides are TGTGCCAGCAGTTACTCGATTATTAGCGGGGGAGGCGAGCAGTACTTC. This encodes CASSYSIISGGGEQYF.